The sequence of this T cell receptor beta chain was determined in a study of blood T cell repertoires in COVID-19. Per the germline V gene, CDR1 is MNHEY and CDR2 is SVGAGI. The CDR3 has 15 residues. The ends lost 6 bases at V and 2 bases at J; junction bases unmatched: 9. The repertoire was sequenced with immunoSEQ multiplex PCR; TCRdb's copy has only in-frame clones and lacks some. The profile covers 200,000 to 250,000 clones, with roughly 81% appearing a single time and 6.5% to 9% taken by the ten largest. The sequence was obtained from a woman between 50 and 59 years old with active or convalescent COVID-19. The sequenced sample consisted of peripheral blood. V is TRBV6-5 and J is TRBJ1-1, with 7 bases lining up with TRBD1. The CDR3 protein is CASRDRDRTNTEAFF. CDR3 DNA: TGTGCCAGCAGGGACCGGGACAGAACTAACACTGAAGCTTTCTTT.